This TCR beta chain was observed in a study of shared clonotypes between healthy human individuals. Background on the study: Per-donor plates numbered three CD4 naive, three CD4 memory, two CD8 naive and one CD8 memory.

A note on this clone: This specimen includes other DNA sequences encoding the same CDR3.

The naive CD8 subset, CD45RO-negative cells positively selected for CCR7, excluded terminally differentiated effector memory CD45RA+ cells. Repertoires were generated with immunoSEQ multiplex PCR, while TCRdb's copy carries only in-frame clones and drops some. The data hold about 2.1 million clones, with approximately 94% observed a single time. The TCR comes from a man aged 18 to 30 in good health. Some clones in this sample may be carry-over from other donors' samples. Sample: naive CD8+ T cells from PBMCs.

The CDR3 sequence is CSVRGGYEQYF. The DNA of the CDR3 is TGCAGCGTTCGTGGTGGCTACGAGCAGTACTTC. This chain joins TRBV29-1 and TRBJ2-7; D is ambiguous. In germline, CDR1 is SQVTM, CDR2 ANQGSEA. V was clipped by 5 bases and J by 3 bases, with 8 bases between them. This CDR3 contains 11 residues.